Each of the 21 T cell receptor beta chains below was sequenced from the same sample in a study of blood T cell repertoires in COVID-19. Data came from immunoSEQ multiplex PCR; TCRdb stores just in-frame clones and leaves some out. The table lists 250,000 to 300,000 clones, 70% to 90% of them singletons. Sample: peripheral blood. Every receptor here comes from a man younger than 30 with active or convalescent COVID-19.

This chain joins TRBV7-2 and TRBJ2-1, with D maybe TRBD2 (7 bases). CDR1 is SGHTA and CDR2 is FQGNSA in the germline V gene. Between the trimmed V and J ends, which lost 7 bases and 3 bases, there was a span of 16 bases. The CDR3 is 15 residues long. The CDR3 sequence: CASTSTGGRYNEQFF. The CDR3 DNA follows: TGTGCCAGCACCTCGACCGGGGGGCGCTACAATGAGCAGTTCTTC. Drawing the rest from reference TRBV7-2 and TRBJ2-1, the complete variable domain is GAGVSQSPSNKVTEKGKDVELRCDPISGHTALYWYRQSLGQGLEFLIYFQGNSAPDKSGLPSDRFSAERTGGSVSTLTIQRTQQEDSAVYLCASTSTGGRYNEQFFGPGTRLTVL.

The J gene is TRBJ2-1, the V gene TRBV3-1 (or the pseudogene TRBV3-2); D may be TRBD2 (5 bases). V lost 6 bases and J lost 8, with 17 bases in between. CDR1 is LGHDT and CDR2 is YNNKEL in the germline V gene (reference sequence). The CDR3 is 14 amino acids. The CDR3 DNA reads TGTGCCAGCAGTCAAAACCCCGGGAACCATGAGCAGTTCTTC. Encoded protein: CASSQNPGNHEQFF.

This rearrangement joins TRBV5-1 to TRBJ2-1; TRBD2 aligns across 15 bases. V lost 5 bases to trimming and J lost 7 bases; unmatched junction nucleotides: 4. The CDR3 has 15 residues. Germline V CDR1 and CDR2: SGHRS, YFSETQ. The CDR3 spells CASRGLAGGDNEQFF. The CDR3 DNA sequence: TGCGCCAGCAGGGGACTAGCGGGAGGCGATAATGAGCAGTTCTTC.

The chain carries TRBV7-2 and TRBJ2-7; 8 nucleotides agree with TRBD2. With V trimmed by 5 bases and J by 3 bases, 9 bases remained unmatched. This CDR3 contains 15 residues. Per the germline V gene, CDR1 is SGHTA and CDR2 is FQGNSA. The CDR3 loop reads CASSRGWAGGYEQYF. The CDR3 nucleotides are TGTGCCAGCAGCCGCGGTTGGGCGGGGGGCTACGAGCAGTACTTC.

The rearrangement links TRBV27 to TRBJ2-3; possible D gene TRBD2, 5 bases. Germline values: CDR1 MNHEY, CDR2 SMNVEV (reference sequence). Deletions cut 3 bases from V and 7 bases from J, with 11 bases between. This CDR3 region has 13 residues. The CDR3 protein is CASSFGLAYTQYF. CDR3 nucleotide sequence: TGTGCCAGCAGTTTTGGGCTAGCCTATACGCAGTATTTT.

This rearrangement joins TRBV4-3 to TRBJ2-7, with D possibly TRBD2 on 5 matching bases. The V gene lost 2 bases and the J gene lost 9 bases, with 17 bases spanning the gap. The CDR3 length is 14 residues. Germline lookup yields CDR1 LGHNA and CDR2 YSLEER. The CDR3 here is CASSQTGLSLGQYF. CDR3 bases: TGCGCCAGCAGCCAAACCGGGCTCTCACTAGGGCAGTACTTC.

The chain carries TRBV18 and TRBJ1-2, with 7 bases that match TRBD1. The CDR3 length is 16 residues. The V gene end was trimmed by 3 bases and the J gene end by 5 bases; junction bases not matched to a gene: 12. Germline CDR1 reads KGHSH; CDR2 reads LQKENI. The CDR3 here is CASSPTKAGTVYGYTF. In DNA, the CDR3 is TGTGCCAGCTCACCGACTAAAGCCGGGACAGTATATGGCTACACCTTC.

The V gene is TRBV6-5, the J gene TRBJ2-7; D is possibly TRBD1 (7 bases). There are 14 residues in the CDR3. CDR1 is MNHEY, CDR2 SVGAGI, per germline. The V gene lost 6 bases and the J gene lost 3 bases, with 15 bases spanning the gap. The CDR3 DNA sequence: TGTGCCAGCAGCCGCGGGACAGCCAGCTACGAGCAGTACTTC. It translates to CASSRGTASYEQYF.

The rearrangement joins TRBV12-5 to TRBJ2-4; maybe TRBD2 (5 bases). The CDR3 totals 13 residues. Germline values: CDR1 LGHNT, CDR2 FRNRAP. V lost 2 bases and J lost 7, with 9 bases in between. CDR3 in amino acids: CASGLRDGNIQYF. The CDR3 region has the DNA TGTGCTAGTGGTTTGCGGGATGGGAACATTCAGTACTTC.

J is TRBJ1-1 and V is TRBV10-3; possible D gene TRBD1, 6 bases. Trimming stripped 6 bases from V and 7 bases from J, with 24 bases between. This CDR3 contains 16 residues. The germline CDR1 and CDR2 sequences are ENHRY and SYGVKD. The CDR3 reads CAIRGGQWASDGEAFF. The CDR3 region has the DNA TGTGCCATCAGGGGGGGGCAGTGGGCCTCGGACGGTGAAGCTTTCTTT.

The gene calls are TRBV5-5 and TRBJ2-7, with D possibly TRBD1 on 6 matching bases. CDR3 length equals 15 residues. V was shortened by 0 bases and J by 1 base, with 11 bases between the two germline ends. Looked up from germline, CDR1 is SGHKS and CDR2 is YYEKEE (reference sequence). CDR3 residues: CASSLAGTPSYEQYF. CDR3 sequence (DNA): TGTGCCAGCAGCTTGGCCGGGACACCATCCTACGAGCAGTACTTC.

V and J are TRBV9 and TRBJ2-2; the match to TRBD2 covers 10 bases. V lost 3 bases and J lost 1; bases outside the gene matches: 3. Germline CDR1 reads SGDLS; CDR2 reads YYNGEE. This CDR3 spans 16 amino acids. DNA for the CDR3: TGTGCCAGCAGCGGCCCTAGCGGGGGGAACACCGGGGAGCTGTTTTTT. As protein: CASSGPSGGNTGELFF.

This chain links TRBV19 with TRBJ2-7, with a tentative D call TRBD2 (5 bases). The CDR3 loop spans 15 amino acids. The V gene lost 1 base and the J gene lost 2 bases, with 12 bases spanning the gap. The germline CDR1 and CDR2 sequences are LNHDA and SQIVND (reference sequence). In DNA form, the CDR3 reads TGTGCCAGTAGTATAGTGGGCGGGCGCCCCTACGAGCAGTACTTC. Translating it yields CASSIVGGRPYEQYF. Full variable domain (rest looked up from reference TRBV19 and TRBJ2-7): DGGITQSPKYLFRKEGQNVTLSCEQNLNHDAMYWYRQDPGQGLRLIYYSQIVNDFQKGDIAEGYSVSREKKESFPLTVTSAQKNPTAFYLCASSIVGGRPYEQYFGPGTRLTVT.

The chain joins TRBV19 to TRBJ1-3; D is unresolved. V lost 0 bases and J 1 base, leaving 4 bases between the germline ends. This CDR3 is 14 amino acids long. Germline V lookup: CDR1 LNHDA, CDR2 SQIVND (reference sequence). CDR3 residues: CASSIDGSGNTIYF. Here the CDR3 DNA reads TGTGCCAGTAGTATAGACGGGTCTGGAAACACCATATATTTT.

The DNA of the CDR3 is TGTGCCAGCAGTTCCGGGACAGGGAGGACTGAAGCTTTCTTT. It specifies CASSSGTGRTEAFF. J is TRBJ1-1 and V is TRBV6-5, with 9 bases lining up with TRBD1. The V segment lost 4 bases and the J segment 5 bases; nucleotides outside the gene matches: 5. The CDR3 is 14 residues long. The germline CDR1 and CDR2 sequences are MNHEY and SVGAGI.

The rearrangement uses TRBV3-1 (or the pseudogene TRBV3-2) and TRBJ1-4; a possible D gene is TRBD1 (6 bases). The CDR3 sequence is 13 residues long. Trimming removed 2 bases at V and 10 bases at J, with 11 bases between. The germline CDR1 and CDR2 sequences are LGHDT and YNNKEL (reference sequence). This chain's CDR3 is CASSQSRGGKLFF. CDR3 in DNA: TGTGCCAGCAGCCAATCCAGGGGCGGAAAACTGTTTTTT.

This clone has just one count. The CDR3 here is CASRSNPLKPQHF. The CDR3 bases are TGTGCCAGCAGATCAAACCCACTCAAACCCCAGCATTTT. The chain carries TRBV6-5 and TRBJ1-5, with unresolved D. V was clipped by 6 bases and J by 10 bases, with 16 bases between them. The CDR3 spans 13 residues. Looked up from germline, CDR1 is MNHEY and CDR2 is SVGAGI.

CDR3: CASSDLAGTTDTQYF. CDR3 DNA sequence: TGTGCCAGCAGTGACCTAGCGGGAACCACAGATACGCAGTATTTT. This chain links TRBV6-4 with TRBJ2-3; 9 bases match TRBD2. After removal of 2 bases from V and 2 bases from J, the junction contained 2 bases not matched to a gene. This CDR3 is 15 amino acids long. Germline V CDR1 and CDR2: MRHNA, SNTAGT.

CDR3 DNA: TGTGCCAGCAGTGAAGGACTGGACGGGGCAGATACGCAGTATTTT. It yields the protein CASSEGLDGADTQYF. The V and J genes are TRBV6-1 and TRBJ2-3; weak D call: TRBD2 (5 bases). This CDR3 region has 15 residues. Germline-derived CDR1 and CDR2 are MNHNS and SASEGT. With 1 base removed from V and 4 bases from J, the gap between germline ends came to 12 bases.

This rearrangement joins TRBV5-6 to TRBJ2-7; perhaps TRBD2 as D (5 bases). Trimming removed 0 bases from V and 4 bases from J, with 11 bases in between. This CDR3 contains 14 residues. The germline gives CDR1 SGHDT, CDR2 YYEEEE. Here the CDR3 reads CASSLAGVEYEQYF. The CDR3 region has the DNA TGTGCCAGCAGCTTGGCCGGGGTTGAATACGAGCAGTACTTC.

The rearrangement links TRBV2 to TRBJ2-5; TRBD2 matches 7 bases. Germline loops: CDR1 SNHLY, CDR2 FYNNEI. The CDR3 is made up of 14 amino acids. V lost 4 bases and J lost 7; bases outside the gene matches: 9. CDR3 loop: CASSGGRPGGTQYF. The CDR3, as DNA: TGTGCCAGCAGTGGAGGACGGCCGGGGGGGACCCAGTACTTC.